The following is a T cell receptor beta chain sequence with its context. Antigen specificity is unknown. This record belongs to a study of cytomegalovirus exposure and HLA in healthy donors. Study details: The early release's HLA-typed donors yielded 78 million or so unique TCRs. Findings and caveats of the study: Earlier results showed most TCR beta V segments being productive about 87% or about 30% of the time. With high specificity and sensitivity, the classifier reportedly diagnosed cytomegalovirus status.

PCR involved 60 Vbeta and 13 Jbeta primers. Clones were read by immunoSEQ multiplex PCR, and TCRdb kept only the in-frame ones, dropping some. This table holds roughly 100,000 clones, around 85% found once. Likely unrecorded immune exposures existed in these nominally healthy donors. The germline V and J ends were trimmed by 0 bases and 3 bases, with 9 bases remaining between them. The CDR3 contains 13 residues. Germline-derived CDR1 and CDR2 are GTSNPN and SVGIG (reference sequence). The sequence derives from a man aged 25-45 years in good health and CMV-seropositive. The rearrangement uses TRBV30 and TRBJ2-7; D might be TRBD1 (5 bases). The sequencing sample was made of PBMCs. The CDR3 coding sequence is TGTGCCTGGAGTGTACGCAGGGACTACGAGCAGTACTTC. This gives the protein CAWSVRRDYEQYF. The variable domain in full, with the rest retrieved from reference TRBV30 and TRBJ2-7, is SQTIHQWPATLVQPVGSPLSLECTVEGTSNPNLYWYRQAAGRGLQLLFYSVGIGQISSEVPQNLSASRPQDRQFILSSKKLLLSDSGFYLCAWSVRRDYEQYFGPGTRLTVT.